This TCR beta chain was sequenced for a study of shared clonotypes between healthy human individuals. Deep level was the assay's run setting. Sorted-subset replicate PCR reactions contained 200 ng DNA, corresponding to about 30,000 T cell genomes. Only in-frame clones appear in the TCRdb table, and some are missing; sequencing was by immunoSEQ multiplex PCR. This sample has over a million clones; more than 75% occur once, and the top ten carry under 0.8%. The CDR3 spans 14 residues. Germline lookup yields CDR1 MDHEN and CDR2 SYDVKM. V gave up 6 bases and J gave up 6 bases, with 18 bases separating them. Naive CD4+ cells were CD45RA-selected; the remaining cells were memory.

The V call is TRBV28, the J call TRBJ2-7; D not certain. The sequencing sample was made of memory CD4+ T cells from PBMCs. Noted subset: CD45RA-negative fraction. This clonotype originated in a young man in good health. Some clones in this sample may be carry-over from other donors' samples. The CDR3, as DNA: TGTGCCAGCAGGGCCCAGACGCCTAGATTCGAGCAGTACTTC. Residues: CASRAQTPRFEQYF. Drawing the rest from reference TRBV28 and TRBJ2-7, the complete variable domain is DVKVTQSSRYLVKRTGEKVFLECVQDMDHENMFWYRQDPGLGLRLIYFSYDVKMKEKGDIPEGYSVSREKKERFSLILESASTNQTSMYLCASRAQTPRFEQYFGPGTRLTVT.